This entry lists 18 T cell receptor beta chains sequenced from one sample in a study of T cell changes during pregnancy in multiple sclerosis. Sequencing was performed with immunoSEQ multiplex PCR; in TCRdb, only in-frame clones are kept and a portion is missing. Here the sample spans about 99,000 clones, over 85% being singletons. Material: peripheral blood, obtained after pregnancy. These receptors were taken from a female donor with multiple sclerosis, enrolled in a pregnancy study.

The rearrangement uses TRBV6-5 and TRBJ2-1; D not certain. There are 15 residues in the CDR3. The V gene's germline CDR1 is MNHEY and CDR2 SVGAGI. V was pared by 4 bases and J by 5 bases, with 15 bases between. CDR3 sequence reads: CASSSPTLPDNEQFF. The CDR3 region has the DNA TGTGCCAGCAGTTCCCCGACTTTGCCTGACAATGAGCAGTTCTTC.

The chain links TRBV6-5 to TRBJ1-1, with D possibly TRBD1 on 6 matching bases. In germline, CDR1 is MNHEY, CDR2 SVGAGI. CDR3 length equals 12 residues. V dropped 6 bases and J dropped 1 base, with 6 bases sitting between them. The CDR3 is CASSRGNTEAFF. The CDR3 bases are TGTGCCAGCAGCAGGGGGAACACTGAAGCTTTCTTT.

The rearrangement joins TRBV19 to TRBJ2-2; 7 bases line up with TRBD2. CDR3 length: 14 residues. Per germline, CDR1 LNHDA and CDR2 SQIVND (reference sequence). J gave up 6 bases and V 6 bases, and 7 bases lay outside the gene matches. The CDR3 region has the DNA TGTGCCAGTAGGGCGGGGAGGGCCTCCGGGGAGCTGTTTTTT. Its protein product is CASRAGRASGELFF.

This clone was seen a single time. The chain carries TRBV7-9 and TRBJ2-5, with TRBD1 identical over 8 bases. The CDR3 length is 14 residues. Losses at the gene ends were 5 bases for V and 5 bases for J; bases not matched to a gene: 7. Germline loops: CDR1 SEHNR, CDR2 FQNEAQ (reference sequence). In DNA form, the CDR3 reads TGTGCCAGCAGCGACAGGGGCCAGATGGAGACCCAGTACTTC. Translated: CASSDRGQMETQYF.

This chain links TRBV7-9 with TRBJ2-7, with TRBD2 identical over 10 bases. The V gene's germline CDR1 is SEHNR and CDR2 FQNEAQ (reference sequence). V was clipped by 4 bases and J by 6 bases; unmatched bases: 9. The length of the CDR3 is 15 residues. In nucleotides, the CDR3 is TGTGCCAGCAGCTCGGCTAGCGGGAGTCCTGGCGAGCAGTACTTC. Protein: CASSSASGSPGEQYF. Complete variable domain (other parts from reference TRBV7-9 and TRBJ2-7): DTGVSQNPRHKITKRGQNVTFRCDPISEHNRLYWYRQTLGQGPEFLTYFQNEAQLEKSRLLSDRFSAERPKGSFSTLEIQRTEQGDSAMYLCASSSASGSPGEQYFGPGTRLTVT.

J is TRBJ2-2 and V is TRBV29-1, with 12 bases lining up with TRBD2. This CDR3 is built from 20 residues. Germline values: CDR1 SQVTM, CDR2 ANQGSEA. V gave up 6 bases and J gave up 0 bases; unmatched junction bases: 17. This chain's CDR3 is CSVGVPPGTSGYANTGELFF. DNA for the CDR3: TGCAGCGTCGGGGTCCCCCCGGGGACTAGCGGGTATGCGAACACCGGGGAGCTGTTTTTT.

The V call is TRBV2, the J call TRBJ2-3; TRBD2 matches at 11 bases. The CDR3 extends over 16 amino acids. The V gene's germline CDR1 is SNHLY and CDR2 FYNNEI. J was trimmed by 2 bases and V by 5 bases; bases with no gene match: 6. CDR3 residues: CASSRRLAGNTDTQYF. The DNA for the CDR3 is TGTGCCAGCAGTCGCCGACTAGCGGGAAACACAGATACGCAGTATTTT.

The chain employs TRBV27 and TRBJ2-7; possible D gene TRBD2, 5 bases. The CDR3 contains 12 residues. V lost 8 bases, J lost 3 bases, and 11 bases lay in between. Germline loops: CDR1 MNHEY, CDR2 SMNVEV (reference sequence). CDR3 sequence reads: CASGGSFYEQYF. CDR3 DNA sequence: TGTGCCAGCGGAGGATCATTCTACGAGCAGTACTTC.

This chain uses TRBV5-1 with TRBJ2-1; 7 bases map to TRBD2. Germline values: CDR1 SGHRS, CDR2 YFSETQ. V shed 4 bases, J shed 1 base, and the junction held 8 bases outside the gene matches. This CDR3 has 16 amino acids. Here the CDR3 reads CASSSVSSGSYNEQFF. The CDR3 DNA sequence: TGCGCCAGCAGCAGTGTTTCTAGCGGTTCCTACAATGAGCAGTTCTTC. Combining the CDR3 with reference TRBV5-1 and TRBJ2-1 gives the whole variable domain KAGVTQTPRYLIKTRGQQVTLSCSPISGHRSVSWYQQTPGQGLQFLFEYFSETQRNKGNFPGRFSGRQFSNSRSEMNVSTLELGDSALYLCASSSVSSGSYNEQFFGPGTRLTVL.

The V and J genes are TRBV5-1 and TRBJ2-7; the match to TRBD2 covers 13 bases. There are 16 residues in the CDR3. V shed 3 bases, J shed 4 bases, and the junction held 7 bases outside the gene matches. Germline V gene sequence: CDR1 SGHRS, CDR2 YFSETQ. The CDR3 reads CASSSGTSGTRYEQYF. Here the CDR3 DNA reads TGCGCCAGCAGCTCTGGGACTAGCGGGACCAGGTACGAGCAGTACTTC.

The chain is built from TRBV5-6 and TRBJ2-3; 7 bases fit TRBD2. The germline CDR1 and CDR2 sequences are SGHDT and YYEEEE. The CDR3 has 15 amino acids. Trimming removed 5 bases from V and 0 bases from J; junction bases left unmatched: 6. In nucleotides, the CDR3 is TGTGCCAGCAGTCCTATACTAGCGAGCACAGATACGCAGTATTTT. Its protein product is CASSPILASTDTQYF. Drawing the rest from reference TRBV5-6 and TRBJ2-3, the complete variable domain is DAGVTQSPTHLIKTRGQQVTLRCSPKSGHDTVSWYQQALGQGPQFIFQYYEEEERQRGNFPDRFSGHQFPNYSSELNVNALLLGDSALYLCASSPILASTDTQYFGPGTRLTVL.

CDR3 sequence reads: CASSLIQGRSNTEAFF. DNA of the CDR3: TGTGCCAGCAGCTTAATACAGGGAAGGTCGAACACTGAAGCTTTCTTT. V usage is TRBV7-8 and J usage is TRBJ1-1; D possibly corresponds to TRBD1 (6 bases). With 2 bases removed from V and 1 base from J, the gap between germline ends came to 14 bases. Germline assignment: CDR1 SGHVS and CDR2 FQNEAQ. The CDR3 extends over 16 amino acids.

This clone has only one observation. CDR3 residues: CASSLGSGGRDTEAFF. Written as DNA, the CDR3 is TGTGCCAGCAGCTTAGGGAGTGGGGGGAGGGACACTGAAGCTTTCTTT. The V call is TRBV7-9, the J call TRBJ1-1; D is perhaps TRBD1 (5 bases). Germline V gene sequence: CDR1 SEHNR, CDR2 FQNEAQ (reference sequence). The ends were cut back, 1 base at V and 3 bases at J, with 15 bases in the middle. This CDR3 is 16 amino acids long.

The chain couples TRBV6-1 to TRBJ2-3; 12 bases agree with TRBD2. Trimming at V came to 11 bases and at J to 5 bases, leaving 11 bases not matched to a gene. Germline CDR1 reads MNHNS; CDR2 reads SASEGT. CDR3 length: 15 amino acids. The CDR3: CAGGPSGRAIDTQYF. Here the CDR3 DNA reads TGTGCCGGGGGTCCTAGCGGGAGGGCGATAGATACGCAGTATTTT.

The chain links TRBV19 to TRBJ1-1; D unclear. V lost 1 base and J 5 bases, leaving 11 bases between the germline ends. CDR1 and CDR2 (germline): LNHDA, SQIVND (reference sequence). This CDR3 is 14 amino acids long. The CDR3 loop reads CASSIGQAKTEAFF. In DNA, the CDR3 is TGTGCCAGTAGTATAGGGCAGGCGAAGACTGAAGCTTTCTTT.

The chain combines TRBV6-4 with TRBJ2-7, with TRBD2 matching over 13 bases. This CDR3 spans 16 amino acids. Germline CDR1 and CDR2: MRHNA and SNTAGT. With V trimmed by 4 bases and J by 3 bases, 6 bases remained unmatched. The DNA of the CDR3 is TGTGCCAGCAGTGGAGAGACTAGCGGGAGGTACTACGAGCAGTACTTC. This translates into CASSGETSGRYYEQYF.

This chain connects TRBV27 to TRBJ2-1; TRBD2 matches at 7 bases. The CDR3 has 15 residues. Trimming took 4 bases from V and 3 from J; bases not matched to a gene: 6. Germline V gene sequence: CDR1 MNHEY, CDR2 SMNVEV (reference sequence). CDR3 coding DNA: TGTGCCAGCAGTTCGCCGCGGGAGTACTACAATGAGCAGTTCTTC. Translating it yields CASSSPREYYNEQFF.

This clone was seen a single time. One end of the junction does not line up with germline, which may come from a read error. The chain combines TRBV13 with TRBJ2-5; possibly TRBD2 for D (5 bases). CDR3 length: 15 residues. CDR1 is PRHDT and CDR2 is FYEKMQ in the germline V gene (reference sequence). The CDR3: CASSLGFAGQGTQYF. CDR3 nucleotide sequence: TGTGCCAGCAGCCTAGGTTTTGCGGGCCAAGGGACCCAGTACTTC.